This entry features one T cell receptor beta chain sequence. Its antigen is still unknown. Sequencing was performed with immunoSEQ multiplex PCR; in TCRdb, only in-frame clones are kept and a portion is missing. Counted here are 100,000 to 130,000 clones, 91% occurring once; the ten biggest clones make up under 0.85%. Germline CDR1 is LNHDA and CDR2 is SQIVND (reference sequence). The CDR3 runs to 14 residues. Unmatched junction bases numbered 4, after V lost 5 bases and J lost 1 base. These data belong to a study of OX40 agonist ivuxolimab in advanced cancers. General observations from the study: Low normalized T-cell clonal expansion was additionally recorded for some nonresponders.

This TCR came from an adult with an advanced solid tumor such as melanoma, head and neck, liver or kidney cancer. V gene TRBV19 combines with J gene TRBJ2-7; 8 bases are a match to TRBD2. Sequencing was performed on CD4+ or CD8+ T cells sorted from blood, taken in a trial of the OX40 agonist ivuxolimab. CDR3 residues: CASSPSGSSYEQYF. The CDR3 coding sequence is TGTGCCAGTAGTCCTAGCGGGTCATCCTACGAGCAGTACTTC. The full variable domain, rest sourced from reference TRBV19 and TRBJ2-7, is DGGITQSPKYLFRKEGQNVTLSCEQNLNHDAMYWYRQDPGQGLRLIYYSQIVNDFQKGDIAEGYSVSREKKESFPLTVTSAQKNPTAFYLCASSPSGSSYEQYFGPGTRLTVT.